This TCR beta chain emerged from a study of CD8+ T cells in alopecia areata. The V end was cut by 1 base, the J end by 2 bases, with 8 bases between. This CDR3 contains 14 residues. CDR1 and CDR2 from the germline V gene are KGHSH and LQKENI. Indicated treatment: oral pan-JAK inhibitor, 5-10 mg twice daily. Extracted from the samples, RNA was reverse transcribed into cDNA to serve as the sequencing template. Clones were sequenced by immunoSEQ multiplex PCR, and TCRdb holds only the in-frame ones, with some missing. The data contain about 280,000 clones, roughly 60% of them singletons. V is TRBV18 and J is TRBJ2-5; D ambiguous. The sequencing used CD4+ T cells sorted from blood, collected at week 24, from a patient treated with tofacitinib. This clonotype was sampled from a human donor with alopecia areata. CDR3 residues: CASSPQAPQETQYF. CDR3 DNA: TGTGCCAGCTCACCACAGGCCCCTCAAGAGACCCAGTACTTC. Looking up the rest from reference TRBV18 and TRBJ2-5 gives the full variable domain: NAGVMQNPRHLVRRRGQEARLRCSPMKGHSHVYWYRQLPEEGLKFMVYLQKENIIDESGMPKERFSAEFPKEGPSILRIQQVVRGDSAAYFCASSPQAPQETQYFGPGTRLLVL.